The present T cell receptor beta chain was sequenced within a study of cytomegalovirus exposure and HLA in healthy donors. In the study overall: Of all 360 or so donors who were genotyped, 75% to 90% belonged to the Caucasian-associated ancestry cluster. Whole-study findings and limits: Presence/absence analyses assumed roughly uniform sequencing depth across donors.

With regard to this clone: Antigen: not known.

Trimming removed 6 bases from V and 0 bases from J, with 7 bases in between. This CDR3 spans 13 amino acids. The germline CDR1 and CDR2 sequences are MNHEY and SMNVEV (reference sequence). A multiplex PCR was run with 60 Vbeta primers and 13 Jbeta primers. Generated by immunoSEQ multiplex PCR, the TCRdb table keeps only in-frame clones and is missing some. The sample lists approximately 110,000 clones, 55% to 75% occurring once. The rearrangement uses TRBV27 and TRBJ2-3; a possible D gene is TRBD2 (5 bases). Sequences were obtained from PBMCs. This clonotype was obtained from a man aged 25 to 45 in good health and CMV-seropositive. CDR3 bases: TGTGCCAGCAGCTTAGCGAGCACAGATACGCAGTATTTT. Its translation: CASSLASTDTQYF.